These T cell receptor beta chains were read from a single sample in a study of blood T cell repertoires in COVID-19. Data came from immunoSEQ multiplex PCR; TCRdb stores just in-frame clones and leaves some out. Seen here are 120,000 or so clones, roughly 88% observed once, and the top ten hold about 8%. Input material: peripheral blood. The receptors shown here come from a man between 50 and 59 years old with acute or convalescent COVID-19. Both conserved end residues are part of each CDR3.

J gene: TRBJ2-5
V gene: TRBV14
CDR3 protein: CASSQESGLAGVQETQYF

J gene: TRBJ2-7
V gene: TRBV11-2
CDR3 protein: CASSLARGSSYEQYF

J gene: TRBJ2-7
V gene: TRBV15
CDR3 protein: CATSREASGYEQYF

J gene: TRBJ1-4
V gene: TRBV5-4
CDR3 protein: CASSLGGQGPTNEKLFF

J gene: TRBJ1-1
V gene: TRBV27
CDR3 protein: CASSLRYRGWGNTEAFF

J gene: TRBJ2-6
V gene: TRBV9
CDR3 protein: CASSLSTGANVLTF

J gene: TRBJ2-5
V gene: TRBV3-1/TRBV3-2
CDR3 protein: CASSLRTGQETQYF

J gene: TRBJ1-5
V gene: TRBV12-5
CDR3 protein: CASGLVAGVQPQHF

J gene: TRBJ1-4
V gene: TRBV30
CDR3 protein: CAWSVPGMTNEKLFF

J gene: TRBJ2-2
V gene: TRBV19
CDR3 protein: CATKTALAGGTGELFF

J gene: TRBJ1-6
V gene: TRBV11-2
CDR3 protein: CASSLAPSSPLHF

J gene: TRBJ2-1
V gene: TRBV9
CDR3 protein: CASSPYGGVNEQFF

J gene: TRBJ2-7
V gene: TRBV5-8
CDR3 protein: CASSLVGTAKREQYF

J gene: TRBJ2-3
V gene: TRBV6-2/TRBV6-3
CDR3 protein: CASSYSMVAGDELTDTQYF

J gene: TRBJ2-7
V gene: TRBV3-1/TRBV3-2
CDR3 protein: CASSRTSGLRNEQYF

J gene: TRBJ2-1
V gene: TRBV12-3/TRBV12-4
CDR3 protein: CASTDGLADEQFF

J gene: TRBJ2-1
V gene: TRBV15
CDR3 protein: CATSRGLADYNEQFF

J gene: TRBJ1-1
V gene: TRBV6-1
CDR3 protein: CASSEPIRGEAFF

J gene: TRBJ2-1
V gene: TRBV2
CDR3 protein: CAIRHDSSSNEQFF

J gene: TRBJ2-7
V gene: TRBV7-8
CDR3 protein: CASSRVGLATYEQYF